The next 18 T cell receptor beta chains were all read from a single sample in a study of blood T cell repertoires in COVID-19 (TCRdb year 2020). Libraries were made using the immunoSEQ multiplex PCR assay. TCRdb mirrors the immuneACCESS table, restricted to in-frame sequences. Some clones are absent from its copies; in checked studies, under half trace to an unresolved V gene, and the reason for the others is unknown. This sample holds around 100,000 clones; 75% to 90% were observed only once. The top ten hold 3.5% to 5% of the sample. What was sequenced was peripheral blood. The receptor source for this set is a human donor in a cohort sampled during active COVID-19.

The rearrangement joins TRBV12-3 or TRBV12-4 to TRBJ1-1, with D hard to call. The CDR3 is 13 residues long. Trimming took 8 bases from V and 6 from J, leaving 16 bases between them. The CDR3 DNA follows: TGTGCCAGCGGAACCTACGTCCGGGCTGAAGCTTTCTTT. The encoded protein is CASGTYVRAEAFF.

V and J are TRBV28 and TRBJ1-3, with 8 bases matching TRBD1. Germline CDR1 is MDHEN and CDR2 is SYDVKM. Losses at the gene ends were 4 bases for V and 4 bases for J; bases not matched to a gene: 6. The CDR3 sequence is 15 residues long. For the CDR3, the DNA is TGTGCCAGCAGTTCGACAGGGGTCTCCGGAAACACCATATATTTT. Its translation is CASSSTGVSGNTIYF.

In DNA, the CDR3 is TGTGCCAGCAGCCTCGGGACAGGGGTGAACACTGAAGCTTTCTTT. This sequence encodes CASSLGTGVNTEAFF. The rearrangement links TRBV9 to TRBJ1-1; 10 nucleotides align to TRBD1. This CDR3 spans 15 amino acids. In germline, CDR1 is SGDLS, CDR2 YYNGEE. J lost 0 bases, V lost 4 bases, and 3 bases had no gene match. The full variable domain, completed using reference TRBV9 and TRBJ1-1, is DSGVTQTPKHLITATGQRVTLRCSPRSGDLSVYWYQQSLDQGLQFLIQYYNGEERAKGNILERFSAQQFPDLHSELNLSSLELGDSALYFCASSLGTGVNTEAFFGQGTRLTVV.

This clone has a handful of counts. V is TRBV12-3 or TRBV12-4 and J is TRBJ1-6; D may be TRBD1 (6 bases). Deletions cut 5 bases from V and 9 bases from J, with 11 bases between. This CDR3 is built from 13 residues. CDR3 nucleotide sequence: TGTGCCAGCAGTGCTACAGGGATTTCACCCCTCCACTTT. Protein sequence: CASSATGISPLHF.

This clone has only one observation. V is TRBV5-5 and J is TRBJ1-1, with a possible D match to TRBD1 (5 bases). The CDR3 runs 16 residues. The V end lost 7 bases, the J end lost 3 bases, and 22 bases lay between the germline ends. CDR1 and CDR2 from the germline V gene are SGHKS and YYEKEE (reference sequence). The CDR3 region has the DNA TGTGCCAGCTGGGAGATGATCGGGGGGTTTGACACTGAAGCTTTCTTT. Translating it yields CASWEMIGGFDTEAFF. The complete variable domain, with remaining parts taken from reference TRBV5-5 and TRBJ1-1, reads DAGVTQSPTHLIKTRGQQVTLRCSPISGHKSVSWYQQVLGQGPQFIFQYYEKEERGRGNFPDRFSARQFPNYSSELNVNALLLGDSALYLCASWEMIGGFDTEAFFGQGTRLTVV.

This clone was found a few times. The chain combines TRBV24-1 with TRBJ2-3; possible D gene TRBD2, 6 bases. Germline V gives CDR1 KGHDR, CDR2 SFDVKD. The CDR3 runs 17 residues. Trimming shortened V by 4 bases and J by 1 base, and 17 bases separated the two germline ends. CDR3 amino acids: CATSDPVGGRGTDTQYF. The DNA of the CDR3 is TGTGCCACCAGTGACCCCGTCGGGGGTAGGGGCACAGATACGCAGTATTTT.

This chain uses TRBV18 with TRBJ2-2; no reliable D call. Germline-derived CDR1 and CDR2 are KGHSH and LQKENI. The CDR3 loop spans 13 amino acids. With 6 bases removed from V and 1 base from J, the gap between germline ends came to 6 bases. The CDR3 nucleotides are TGTGCCAGCTCGACTTTGAACACCGGGGAGCTGTTTTTT. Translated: CASSTLNTGELFF.

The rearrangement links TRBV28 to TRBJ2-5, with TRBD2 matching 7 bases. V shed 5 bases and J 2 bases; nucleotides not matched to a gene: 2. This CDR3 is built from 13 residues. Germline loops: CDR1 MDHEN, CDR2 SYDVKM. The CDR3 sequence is CASSGGGQETQYF. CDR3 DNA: TGTGCCAGCAGTGGGGGGGGACAAGAGACCCAGTACTTC. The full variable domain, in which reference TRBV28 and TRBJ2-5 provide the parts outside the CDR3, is DVKVTQSSRYLVKRTGEKVFLECVQDMDHENMFWYRQDPGLGLRLIYFSYDVKMKEKGDIPEGYSVSREKKERFSLILESASTNQTSMYLCASSGGGQETQYFGPGTRLLVL.

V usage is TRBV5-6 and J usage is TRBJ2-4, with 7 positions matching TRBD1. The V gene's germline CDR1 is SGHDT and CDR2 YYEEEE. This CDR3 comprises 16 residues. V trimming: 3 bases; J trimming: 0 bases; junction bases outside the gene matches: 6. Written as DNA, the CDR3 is TGTGCCAGCAGCTCCAGGGGGTACTTAGCCAAAAACATTCAGTACTTC. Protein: CASSSRGYLAKNIQYF.

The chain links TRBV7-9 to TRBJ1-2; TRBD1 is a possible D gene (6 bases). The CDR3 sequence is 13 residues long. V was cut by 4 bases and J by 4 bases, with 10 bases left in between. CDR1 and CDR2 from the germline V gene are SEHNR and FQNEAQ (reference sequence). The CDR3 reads CASSSQGLYGYTF. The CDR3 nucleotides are TGTGCCAGCAGCTCACAGGGTCTCTATGGCTACACCTTC.

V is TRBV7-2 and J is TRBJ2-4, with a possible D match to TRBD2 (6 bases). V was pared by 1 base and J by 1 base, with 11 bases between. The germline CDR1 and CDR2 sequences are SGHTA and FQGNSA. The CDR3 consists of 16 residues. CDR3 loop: CASSLGGVSAKNIQYF. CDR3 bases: TGTGCCAGCAGCTTAGGGGGGGTCTCGGCCAAAAACATTCAGTACTTC.

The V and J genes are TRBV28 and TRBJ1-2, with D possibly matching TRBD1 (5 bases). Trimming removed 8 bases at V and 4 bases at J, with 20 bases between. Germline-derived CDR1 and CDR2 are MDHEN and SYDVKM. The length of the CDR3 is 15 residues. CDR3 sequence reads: CASGGGLVAVYGYTF. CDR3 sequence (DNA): TGTGCCAGCGGGGGAGGTCTGGTGGCTGTCTATGGCTACACCTTC.

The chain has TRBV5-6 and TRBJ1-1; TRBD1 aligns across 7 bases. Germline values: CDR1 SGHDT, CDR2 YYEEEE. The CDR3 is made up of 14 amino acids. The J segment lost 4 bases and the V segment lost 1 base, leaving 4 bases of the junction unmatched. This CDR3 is CASSLNRGGTEAFF. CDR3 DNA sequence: TGTGCCAGCAGCTTGAACAGGGGAGGCACTGAAGCTTTCTTT.

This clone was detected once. The CDR3: CASSRDSTYGYTF. Written as DNA, the CDR3 is TGTGCCAGCAGCCGGGACAGCACCTATGGCTACACCTTC. The rearrangement links TRBV5-4 to TRBJ1-2; 7 bases fit TRBD1. V lost 4 bases to trimming and J lost 4 bases; unmatched junction nucleotides: 4. The germline V gene encodes CDR1 SGHNT and CDR2 YYREEE (reference sequence). The CDR3 has 13 residues.

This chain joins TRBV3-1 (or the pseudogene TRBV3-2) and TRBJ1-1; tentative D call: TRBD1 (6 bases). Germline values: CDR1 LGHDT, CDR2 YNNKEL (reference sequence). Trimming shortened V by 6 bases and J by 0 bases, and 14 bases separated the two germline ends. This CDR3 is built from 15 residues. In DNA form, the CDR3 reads TGTGCCAGCAGAGAGGACAGTAAGCTGAACACTGAAGCTTTCTTT. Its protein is CASREDSKLNTEAFF.

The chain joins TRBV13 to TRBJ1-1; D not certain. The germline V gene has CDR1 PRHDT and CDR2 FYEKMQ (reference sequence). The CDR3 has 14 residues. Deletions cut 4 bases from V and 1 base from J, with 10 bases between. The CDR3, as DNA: TGTGCCAGCAGCTCCGGTGGCGGGAACACTGAAGCTTTCTTT. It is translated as CASSSGGGNTEAFF.

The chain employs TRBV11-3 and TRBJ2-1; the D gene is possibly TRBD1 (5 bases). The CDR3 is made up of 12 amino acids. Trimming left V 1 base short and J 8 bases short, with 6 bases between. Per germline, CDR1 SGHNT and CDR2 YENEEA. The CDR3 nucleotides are TGTGCCAGCAGCTTAGTAGGGGATGAGCAGTTCTTC. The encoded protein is CASSLVGDEQFF.

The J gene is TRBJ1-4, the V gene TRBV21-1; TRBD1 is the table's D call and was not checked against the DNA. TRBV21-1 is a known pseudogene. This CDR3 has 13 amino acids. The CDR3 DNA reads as TGTGCCAGCAGCAGCCGGCGACAGAGAAAACTGTTTTTT. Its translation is CASSSRRQRKLFF.